This T cell receptor (beta chain) is from a study of T cell changes during pregnancy in multiple sclerosis. Trimming stripped 2 bases from V and 8 bases from J, with 16 bases between. CDR1 and CDR2 (germline): SGHRS, YFSETQ. There are 15 residues in the CDR3. The table came from immunoSEQ multiplex PCR; TCRdb's copy has only in-frame clones and leaves some out. This sample has roughly 40,000 clones, with around 94% found just once. This TCR was recovered from a female donor with multiple sclerosis, enrolled in a pregnancy study. The sample here was peripheral blood, taken in the third trimester of pregnancy. The V call is TRBV5-1, the J call TRBJ1-4, with D possibly matching TRBD1 (5 bases). CDR3 in amino acids: CASSFWGRRDEKLFF. DNA of the CDR3: TGCGCCAGCAGCTTTTGGGGCAGGAGGGACGAAAAACTGTTTTTT.